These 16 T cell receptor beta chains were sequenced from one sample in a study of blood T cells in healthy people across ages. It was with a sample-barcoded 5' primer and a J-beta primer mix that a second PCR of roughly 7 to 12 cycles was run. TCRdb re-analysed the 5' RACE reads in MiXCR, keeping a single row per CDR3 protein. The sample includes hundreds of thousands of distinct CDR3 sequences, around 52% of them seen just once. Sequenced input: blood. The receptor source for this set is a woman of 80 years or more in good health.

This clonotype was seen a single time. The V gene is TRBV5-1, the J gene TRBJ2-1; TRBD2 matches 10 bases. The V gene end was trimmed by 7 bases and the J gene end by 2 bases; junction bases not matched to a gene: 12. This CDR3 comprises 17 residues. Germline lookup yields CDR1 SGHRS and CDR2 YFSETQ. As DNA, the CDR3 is TGCGCCAGCGCGGTAGCGGGGGGCCGCGGGCCCTACAATGAGCAGTTCTTC. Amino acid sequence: CASAVAGGRGPYNEQFF.

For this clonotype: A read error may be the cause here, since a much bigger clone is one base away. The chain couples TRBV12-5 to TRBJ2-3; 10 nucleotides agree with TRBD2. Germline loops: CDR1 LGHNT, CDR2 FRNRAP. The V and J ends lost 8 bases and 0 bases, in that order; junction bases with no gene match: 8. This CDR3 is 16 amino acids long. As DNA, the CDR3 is TGTGCTAGTAGCCGCAGAGCGGGGGGGAGCACAGATACGCAGTATTTT. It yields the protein CASSRRAGGSTDTQYF.

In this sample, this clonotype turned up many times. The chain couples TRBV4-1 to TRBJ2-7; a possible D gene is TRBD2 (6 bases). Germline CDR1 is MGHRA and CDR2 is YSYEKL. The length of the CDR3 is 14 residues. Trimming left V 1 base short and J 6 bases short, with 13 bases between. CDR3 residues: CASSQAPGRFEQYF. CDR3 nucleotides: TGCGCCAGCAGCCAAGCCCCCGGGAGATTCGAGCAGTACTTC.

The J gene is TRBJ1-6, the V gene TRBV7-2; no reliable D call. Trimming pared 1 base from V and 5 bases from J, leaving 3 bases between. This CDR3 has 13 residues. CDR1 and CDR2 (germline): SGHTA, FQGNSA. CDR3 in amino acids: CASSLVDNSPLHF. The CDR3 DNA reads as TGTGCCAGCAGCTTAGTGGATAATTCACCCCTCCACTTT. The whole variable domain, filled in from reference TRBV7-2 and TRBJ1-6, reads GAGVSQSPSNKVTEKGKDVELRCDPISGHTALYWYRQSLGQGLEFLIYFQGNSAPDKSGLPSDRFSAERTGGSVSTLTIQRTQQEDSAVYLCASSLVDNSPLHFGNGTRLTVT.

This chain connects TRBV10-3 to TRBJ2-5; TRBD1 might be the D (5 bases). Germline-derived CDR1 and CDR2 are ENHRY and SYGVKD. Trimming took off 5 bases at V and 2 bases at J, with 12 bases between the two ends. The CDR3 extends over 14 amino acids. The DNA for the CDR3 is TGTGCCATCAGTCGACAGTCTTTTCAAGAGACCCAGTACTTC. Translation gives CAISRQSFQETQYF.

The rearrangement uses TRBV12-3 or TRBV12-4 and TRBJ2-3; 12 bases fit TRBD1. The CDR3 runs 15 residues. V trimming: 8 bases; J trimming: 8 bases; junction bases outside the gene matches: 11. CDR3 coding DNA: TGTGCCAGCGGGCCCGGGACAGGGGGCATAGGTACGCAGTATTTT. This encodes CASGPGTGGIGTQYF.

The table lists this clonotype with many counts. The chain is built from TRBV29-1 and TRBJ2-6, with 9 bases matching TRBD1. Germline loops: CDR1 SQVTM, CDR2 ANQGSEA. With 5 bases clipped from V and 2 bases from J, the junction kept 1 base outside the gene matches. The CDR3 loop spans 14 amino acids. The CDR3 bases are TGCAGCGTTACAGGGGGCGCTGGGGCCAACGTCCTGACTTTC. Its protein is CSVTGGAGANVLTF.

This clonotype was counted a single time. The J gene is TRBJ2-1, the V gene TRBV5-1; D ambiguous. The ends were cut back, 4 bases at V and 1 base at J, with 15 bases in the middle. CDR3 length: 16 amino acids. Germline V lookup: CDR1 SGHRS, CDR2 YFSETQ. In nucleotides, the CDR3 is TGCGCCAGCAGCAAAATATCGGTAAGATCCTACAATGAGCAGTTCTTC. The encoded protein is CASSKISVRSYNEQFF.

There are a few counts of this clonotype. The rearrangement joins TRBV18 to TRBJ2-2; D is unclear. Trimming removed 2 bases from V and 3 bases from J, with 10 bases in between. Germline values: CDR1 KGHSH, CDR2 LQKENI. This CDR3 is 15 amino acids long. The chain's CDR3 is CASSPTVTYTGELFF. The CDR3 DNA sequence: TGTGCCAGCTCACCAACTGTTACCTACACCGGGGAGCTGTTTTTT.

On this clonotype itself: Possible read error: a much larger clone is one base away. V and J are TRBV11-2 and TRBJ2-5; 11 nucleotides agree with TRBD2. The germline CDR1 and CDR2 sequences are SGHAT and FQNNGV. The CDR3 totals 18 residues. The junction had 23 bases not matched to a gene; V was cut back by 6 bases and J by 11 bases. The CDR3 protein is CASSSLAGVFSSYNEQYF. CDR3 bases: TGTGCCAGCAGTTCACTAGCGGGAGTATTTTCCTCCTACAATGAGCAGTACTTC.

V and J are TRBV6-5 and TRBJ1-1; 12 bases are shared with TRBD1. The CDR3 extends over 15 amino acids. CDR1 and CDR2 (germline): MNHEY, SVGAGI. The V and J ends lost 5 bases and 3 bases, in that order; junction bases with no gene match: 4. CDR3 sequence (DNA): TGTGCCAGCAGTGGGGGACAGGGGGCTTACACTGAAGCTTTCTTT. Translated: CASSGGQGAYTEAFF.

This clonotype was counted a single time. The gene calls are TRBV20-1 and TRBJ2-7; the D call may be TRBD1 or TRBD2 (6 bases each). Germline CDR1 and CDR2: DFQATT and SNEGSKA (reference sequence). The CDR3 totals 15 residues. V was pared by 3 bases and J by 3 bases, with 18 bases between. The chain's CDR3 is CSASLGGQGIYEQYF. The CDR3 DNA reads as TGCAGTGCTAGTCTGGGGGGCCAAGGCATCTACGAGCAGTACTTC.

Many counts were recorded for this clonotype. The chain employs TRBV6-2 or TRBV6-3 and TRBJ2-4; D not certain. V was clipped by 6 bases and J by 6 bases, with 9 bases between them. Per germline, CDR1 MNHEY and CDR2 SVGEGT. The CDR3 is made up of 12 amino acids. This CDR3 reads CASRRESNIQYF. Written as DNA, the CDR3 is TGTGCCAGCAGACGTGAGTCAAACATTCAGTACTTC.

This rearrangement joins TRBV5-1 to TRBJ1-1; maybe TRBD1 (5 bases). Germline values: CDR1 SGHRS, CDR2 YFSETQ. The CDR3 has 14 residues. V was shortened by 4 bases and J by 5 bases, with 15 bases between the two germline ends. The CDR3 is CASSPRDAGTEAFF. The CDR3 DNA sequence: TGCGCCAGCAGCCCCCGGGACGCGGGTACTGAAGCTTTCTTT.

For the CDR3, the DNA is TGTGCCAGCAGCGTCAATGGCCGGAACACCGGGGAGCTGTTTTTT. Amino acid sequence: CASSVNGRNTGELFF. The rearrangement uses TRBV2 and TRBJ2-2; D gene unclear. CDR3 length: 15 residues. Trimming pared 6 bases from V and 1 base from J, leaving 12 bases between. Germline values: CDR1 SNHLY, CDR2 FYNNEI. The full variable domain, with the rest looked up from reference TRBV2 and TRBJ2-2, is EPEVTQTPSHQVTQMGQEVILRCVPISNHLYFYWYRQILGQKVEFLVSFYNNEISEKSEIFDDQFSVERPDGSNFTLKIRSTKLEDSAMYFCASSVNGRNTGELFFGEGSRLTVL.

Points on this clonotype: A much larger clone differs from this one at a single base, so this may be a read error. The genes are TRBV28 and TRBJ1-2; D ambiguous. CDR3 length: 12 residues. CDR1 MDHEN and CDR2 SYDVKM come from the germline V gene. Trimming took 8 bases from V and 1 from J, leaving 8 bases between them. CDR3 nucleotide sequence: TGTGCCAGCGGCCGAAATAACTATGGCTACACCTTC. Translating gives CASGRNNYGYTF.